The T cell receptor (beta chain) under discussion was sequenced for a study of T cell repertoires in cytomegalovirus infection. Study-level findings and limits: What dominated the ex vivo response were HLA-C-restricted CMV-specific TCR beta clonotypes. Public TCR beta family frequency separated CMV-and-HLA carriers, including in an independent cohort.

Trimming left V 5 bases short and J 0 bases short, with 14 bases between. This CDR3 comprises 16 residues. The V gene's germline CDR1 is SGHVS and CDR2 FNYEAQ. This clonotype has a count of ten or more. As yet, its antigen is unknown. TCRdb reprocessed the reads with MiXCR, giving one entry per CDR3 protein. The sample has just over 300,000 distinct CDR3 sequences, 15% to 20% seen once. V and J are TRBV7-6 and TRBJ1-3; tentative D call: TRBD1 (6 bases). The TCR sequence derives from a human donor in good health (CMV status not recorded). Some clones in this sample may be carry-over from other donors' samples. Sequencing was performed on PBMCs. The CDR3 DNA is TGTGCCAGCAGCCCACCGCCCAGGGGCTCTGGAAACACCATATATTTT. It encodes CASSPPPRGSGNTIYF.